The 11 T cell receptor beta chains listed next were all sequenced from one sample in a study of T cells in Graves' hyperthyroidism and ophthalmopathy. TCR beta CDR3 regions were amplified from RNA transcripts. HTBI primers were the set used in a first-round RT-PCR of the TCR CDR3. TCRdb used MiXCR to reprocess the multiplex PCR reads, holding one entry per CDR3 protein. The repertoire holds 560,000 or so distinct CDR3 sequences, with around 42% as singletons. Input material: peripheral blood or thyroid tissue (not recorded which). All receptors derive from a woman aged 18-35 years with Graves' hyperthyroidism.

In its sample, this clonotype was seen once. The chain is built from TRBV29-1 and TRBJ2-7, with D possibly TRBD2 on 5 matching bases. CDR1 is SQVTM and CDR2 is ANQGSEA in the germline V gene. The CDR3 has 12 amino acids. V dropped 5 bases and J dropped 6 bases, with 14 bases sitting between them. DNA of the CDR3: TGCAGCGTTCTGAGGGAGTGGGGCGAGCAGTACTTC. It codes for CSVLREWGEQYF.

Remarks on this clonotype: A read error may produce the germline difference seen at one junction end. V gene TRBV4-3 combines with J gene TRBJ2-7; 7 bases line up with TRBD1. Per germline, CDR1 LGHNA and CDR2 YSLEER. The CDR3 spans 13 residues. The CDR3 DNA reads as TGCGCCAGCAGCTCCGGGACAGCCTACGAGCAGTGCTTC. Amino acid sequence: CASSSGTAYEQCF.

This clonotype appeared a few times. The chain uses TRBV29-1 and TRBJ2-7; D may be TRBD1 or TRBD2 (5 bases each). Trimming took 7 bases from V and 0 from J, leaving 16 bases between them. Germline loops: CDR1 SQVTM, CDR2 ANQGSEA. CDR3 length: 14 amino acids. The CDR3 DNA reads as TGCAGCGCCATTAGGGCAGGGAGCTCCTACGAGCAGTACTTC. Its translation is CSAIRAGSSYEQYF.

This clonotype occurred many times. The J gene is TRBJ2-7, the V gene TRBV29-1, with unresolved D. The CDR3 contains 13 residues. The V end lost 6 bases, the J end lost 3 bases, and 15 bases lay between the germline ends. Germline V gene sequence: CDR1 SQVTM, CDR2 ANQGSEA. Here the CDR3 reads CSVRGRQDYEQYF. The DNA for the CDR3 is TGCAGCGTCCGAGGCCGCCAGGACTACGAGCAGTACTTC.

Only a few counts were recorded for this clonotype. This chain links TRBV14 with TRBJ1-2; 8 bases are a match to TRBD1. Germline V lookup: CDR1 SGHDN, CDR2 FVKESK. V trimming: 5 bases; J trimming: 2 bases; junction bases outside the gene matches: 10. There are 16 residues in the CDR3. The CDR3 loop is CASSAWGQDGNYGYTF. The CDR3 bases are TGTGCCAGCAGCGCGTGGGGACAGGATGGAAACTATGGCTACACCTTC.

To note about this clonotype: This sequence may be a read error, since a much larger clone differs from it by one base. This chain connects TRBV15 to TRBJ1-1; D gene unclear. Trimming stripped 8 bases from V and 5 bases from J, with 15 bases between. CDR3 length: 13 residues. Germline V CDR1 and CDR2: LNHNV, YYDKDF (reference sequence). The CDR3 DNA sequence: TGTGCCACCGGCACCCCATCCGCTACTGAAGCTTTCTTT. Encoded protein: CATGTPSATEAFF.

This clonotype was picked up a small number of times. The V and J genes are TRBV7-9 and TRBJ1-2; no clear D gene. Germline CDR1 is SEHNR and CDR2 is FQNEAQ (reference sequence). Trimming left V 7 bases short and J 0 bases short, with 12 bases between. The CDR3 totals 14 residues. The CDR3 reads CASNPIGSNYGYTF. The CDR3 nucleotides are TGTGCCAGCAACCCTATCGGATCTAACTATGGCTACACCTTC.

This clonotype was seen a few times. The chain uses TRBV11-2 and TRBJ1-1; D is ambiguous. V was clipped by 3 bases and J by 1 base, with 12 bases between them. This CDR3 contains 15 residues. CDR1 SGHAT and CDR2 FQNNGV come from the germline V gene. CDR3 in amino acids: CASSFSFERNTEAFF. CDR3 sequence (DNA): TGTGCCAGCAGCTTCTCGTTTGAGAGGAACACTGAAGCTTTCTTT. Full variable domain (rest looked up from reference TRBV11-2 and TRBJ1-1): EAGVAQSPRYKIIEKRQSVAFWCNPISGHATLYWYQQILGQGPKLLIQFQNNGVVDDSQLPKDRFSAERLKGVDSTLKIQPAKLEDSAVYLCASSFSFERNTEAFFGQGTRLTVV.

The chain joins TRBV7-3 to TRBJ2-7, with D unclear. The CDR3 runs 13 residues. Germline V gene lookup returns CDR1 SGHTA and CDR2 FQGTGA. V shed 0 bases and J shed 6 bases, with 9 bases lying between them. The CDR3 DNA reads as TGTGCCAGCAGCTTAACACCTGATCGCGAGCAGTACTTC. It specifies CASSLTPDREQYF.

V gene TRBV10-3 combines with J gene TRBJ1-1, with 10 bases that match TRBD1. V trimming: 5 bases; J trimming: 5 bases; junction bases outside the gene matches: 8. Germline values: CDR1 ENHRY, CDR2 SYGVKD. The CDR3 is 15 residues long. CDR3 sequence (DNA): TGTGCCATCAGTCCCGGGACAGGGGATGGGACTGAAGCTTTCTTT. Its protein product is CAISPGTGDGTEAFF.

This clonotype has ten or more counts. This chain uses TRBV24-1 with TRBJ2-7; 10 bases are shared with TRBD2. Germline assignment: CDR1 KGHDR and CDR2 SFDVKD. This CDR3 is 13 amino acids long. Trimming at V came to 5 bases and at J to 7 bases, leaving 4 bases not matched to a gene. The DNA for the CDR3 is TGTGCCACCAGTGGACTAGCGGGTAGTGAGCAGTACTTC. This encodes CATSGLAGSEQYF.